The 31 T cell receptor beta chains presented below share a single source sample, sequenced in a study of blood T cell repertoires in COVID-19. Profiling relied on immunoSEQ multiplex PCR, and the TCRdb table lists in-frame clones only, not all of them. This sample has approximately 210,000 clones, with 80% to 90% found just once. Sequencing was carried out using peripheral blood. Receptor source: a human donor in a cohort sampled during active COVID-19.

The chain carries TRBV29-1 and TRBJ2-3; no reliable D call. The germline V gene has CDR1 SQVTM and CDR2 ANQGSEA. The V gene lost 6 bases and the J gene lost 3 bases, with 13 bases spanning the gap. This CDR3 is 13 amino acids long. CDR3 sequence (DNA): TGCAGCGTCGGAGAGTCCGAGACAGATACGCAGTATTTT. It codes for CSVGESETDTQYF.

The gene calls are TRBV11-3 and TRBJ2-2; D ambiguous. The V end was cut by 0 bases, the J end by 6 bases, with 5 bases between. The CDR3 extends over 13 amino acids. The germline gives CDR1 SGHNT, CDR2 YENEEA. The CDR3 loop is CASSLDYSGELFF. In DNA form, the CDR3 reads TGTGCCAGCAGCTTAGATTATTCCGGGGAGCTGTTTTTT.

The CDR3 sequence: CASSFSGTGRKETQYF. In DNA, the CDR3 is TGCGCCAGCAGCTTTTCGGGGACAGGGCGTAAGGAGACCCAGTACTTC. The chain joins TRBV5-1 to TRBJ2-5, with TRBD1 matching over 9 bases. The CDR3 sequence is 16 residues long. Germline CDR1 and CDR2: SGHRS and YFSETQ. V lost 2 bases and J lost 5; bases outside the gene matches: 10.

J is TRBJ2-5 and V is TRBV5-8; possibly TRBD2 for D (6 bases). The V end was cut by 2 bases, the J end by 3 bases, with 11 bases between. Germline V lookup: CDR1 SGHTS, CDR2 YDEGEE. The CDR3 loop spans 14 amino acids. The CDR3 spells CASSLRGFKETQYF. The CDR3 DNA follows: TGTGCCAGCAGCTTACGGGGGTTCAAAGAGACCCAGTACTTC.

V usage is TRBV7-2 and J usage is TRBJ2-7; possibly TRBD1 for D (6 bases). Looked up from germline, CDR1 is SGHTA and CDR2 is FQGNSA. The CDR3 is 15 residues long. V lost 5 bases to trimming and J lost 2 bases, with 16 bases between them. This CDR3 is CASSPSGRGPYEQYF. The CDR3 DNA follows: TGTGCCAGCAGCCCGTCGGGCAGGGGACCCTACGAGCAGTACTTC.

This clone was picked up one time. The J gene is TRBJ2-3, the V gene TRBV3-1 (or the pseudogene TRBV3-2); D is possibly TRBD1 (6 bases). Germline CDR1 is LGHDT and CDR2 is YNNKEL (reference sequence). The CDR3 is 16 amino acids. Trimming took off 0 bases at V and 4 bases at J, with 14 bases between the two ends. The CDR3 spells CASSQEGTLSADTQYF. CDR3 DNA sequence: TGTGCCAGCAGCCAAGAAGGGACATTAAGCGCAGATACGCAGTATTTT.

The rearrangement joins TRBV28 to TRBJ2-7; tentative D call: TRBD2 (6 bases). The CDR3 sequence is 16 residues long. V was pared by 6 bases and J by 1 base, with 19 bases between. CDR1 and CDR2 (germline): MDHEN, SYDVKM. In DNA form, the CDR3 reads TGTGCCAGCAGAATAGGTGGGGCGGGAACATCCTACGAGCAGTACTTC. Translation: CASRIGGAGTSYEQYF.

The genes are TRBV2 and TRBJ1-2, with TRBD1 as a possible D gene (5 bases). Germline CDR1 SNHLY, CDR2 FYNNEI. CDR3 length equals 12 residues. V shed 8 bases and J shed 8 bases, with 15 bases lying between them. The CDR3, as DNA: TGTGCCAGCGTGGGGGAGGTAGGGGGCTACACCTTC. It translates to CASVGEVGGYTF.

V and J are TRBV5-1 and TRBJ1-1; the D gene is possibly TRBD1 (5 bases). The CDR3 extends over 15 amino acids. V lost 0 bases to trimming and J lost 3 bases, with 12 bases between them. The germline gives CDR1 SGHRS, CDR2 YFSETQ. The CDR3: CASSLEGNVDTEAFF. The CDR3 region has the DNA TGCGCCAGCAGCTTGGAGGGGAATGTTGACACTGAAGCTTTCTTT.

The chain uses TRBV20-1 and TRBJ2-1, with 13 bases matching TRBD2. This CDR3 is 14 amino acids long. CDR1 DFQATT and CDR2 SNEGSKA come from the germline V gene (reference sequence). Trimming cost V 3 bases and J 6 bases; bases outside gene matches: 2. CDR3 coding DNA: TGCAGTGCTAGTAGGACTAGCGGGAGCAATGAGCAGTTCTTC. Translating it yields CSASRTSGSNEQFF.

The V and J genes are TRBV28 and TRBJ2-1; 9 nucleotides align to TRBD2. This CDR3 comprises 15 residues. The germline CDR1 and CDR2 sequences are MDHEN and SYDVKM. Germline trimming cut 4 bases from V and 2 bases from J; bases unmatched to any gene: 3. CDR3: CASSSSGVAYNEQFF. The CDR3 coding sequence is TGTGCCAGCAGTTCTAGCGGGGTTGCCTACAATGAGCAGTTCTTC.

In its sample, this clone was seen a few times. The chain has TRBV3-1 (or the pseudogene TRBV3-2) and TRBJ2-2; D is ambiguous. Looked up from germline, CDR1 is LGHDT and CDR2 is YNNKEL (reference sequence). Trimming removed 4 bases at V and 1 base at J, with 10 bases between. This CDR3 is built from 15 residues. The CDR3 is CASSRYSGNTGELFF. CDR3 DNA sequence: TGTGCCAGCAGCCGTTACTCAGGGAACACCGGGGAGCTGTTTTTT.

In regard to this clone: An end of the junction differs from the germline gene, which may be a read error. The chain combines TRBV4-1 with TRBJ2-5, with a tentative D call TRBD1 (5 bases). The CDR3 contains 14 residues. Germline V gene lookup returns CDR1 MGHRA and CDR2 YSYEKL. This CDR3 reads CASSQNGLSWQGDF. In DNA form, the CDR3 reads TGCGCCAGCAGCCAGAACGGGCTGTCCTGGCAAGGGGACTTC.

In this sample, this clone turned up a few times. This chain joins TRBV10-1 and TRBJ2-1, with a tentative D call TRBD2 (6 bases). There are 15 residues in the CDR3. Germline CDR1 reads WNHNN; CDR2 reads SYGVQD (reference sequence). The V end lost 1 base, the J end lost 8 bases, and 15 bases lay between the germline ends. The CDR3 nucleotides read TGCGCCAGCAGTGAGTTCCGGGAGCGGGCCCATGAGCAGTTCTTC. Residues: CASSEFRERAHEQFF.

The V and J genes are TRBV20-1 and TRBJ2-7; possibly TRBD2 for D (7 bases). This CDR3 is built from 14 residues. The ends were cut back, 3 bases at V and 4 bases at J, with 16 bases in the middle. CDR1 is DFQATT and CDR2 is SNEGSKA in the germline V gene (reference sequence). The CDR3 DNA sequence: TGCAGTGCTAGTAGGGGGGAGGGACCTTACGAGCAGTACTTC. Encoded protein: CSASRGEGPYEQYF.

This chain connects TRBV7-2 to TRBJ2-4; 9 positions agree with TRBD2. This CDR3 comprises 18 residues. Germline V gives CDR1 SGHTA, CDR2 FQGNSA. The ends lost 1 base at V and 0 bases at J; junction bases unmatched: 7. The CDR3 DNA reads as TGTGCCAGCAGCTTAGAGGGACTAGCCGCACCAGCCAAAAACATTCAGTACTTC. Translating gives CASSLEGLAAPAKNIQYF.

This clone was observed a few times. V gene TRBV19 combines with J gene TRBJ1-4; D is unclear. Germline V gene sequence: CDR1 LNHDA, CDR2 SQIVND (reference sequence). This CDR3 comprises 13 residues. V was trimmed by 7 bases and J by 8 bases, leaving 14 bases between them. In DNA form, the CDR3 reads TGTGCCAGTAATGTGCCCGGAGGAGAAAAACTGTTTTTT. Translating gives CASNVPGGEKLFF.

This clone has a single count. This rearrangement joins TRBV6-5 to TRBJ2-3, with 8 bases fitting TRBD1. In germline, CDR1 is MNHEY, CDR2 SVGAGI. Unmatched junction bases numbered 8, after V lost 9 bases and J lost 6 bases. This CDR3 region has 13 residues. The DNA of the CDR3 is TGTGCCAGTAGGTCAGGGGGCGTGGATACGCAGTATTTT. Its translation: CASRSGGVDTQYF.

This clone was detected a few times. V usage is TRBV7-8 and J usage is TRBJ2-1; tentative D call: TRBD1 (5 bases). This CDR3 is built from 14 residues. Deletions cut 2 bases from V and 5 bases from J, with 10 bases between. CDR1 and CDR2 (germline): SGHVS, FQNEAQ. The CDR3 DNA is TGTGCCAGCAGCTTACGACAGACCCACAATGAGCAGTTCTTC. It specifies CASSLRQTHNEQFF.

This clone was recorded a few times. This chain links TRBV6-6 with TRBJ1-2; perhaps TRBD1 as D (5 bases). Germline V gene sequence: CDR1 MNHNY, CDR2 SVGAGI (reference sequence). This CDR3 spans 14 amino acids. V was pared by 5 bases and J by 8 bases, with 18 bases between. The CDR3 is CASSRYSGGDGYTF. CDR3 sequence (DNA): TGTGCCAGCAGTCGGTACTCGGGAGGGGACGGCTACACCTTC.

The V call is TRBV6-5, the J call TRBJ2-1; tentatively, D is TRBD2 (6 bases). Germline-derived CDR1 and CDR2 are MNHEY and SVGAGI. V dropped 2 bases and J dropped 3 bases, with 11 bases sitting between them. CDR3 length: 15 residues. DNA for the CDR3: TGTGCCAGCAGTTACGGCGGGGAATACTACAATGAGCAGTTCTTC. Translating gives CASSYGGEYYNEQFF.

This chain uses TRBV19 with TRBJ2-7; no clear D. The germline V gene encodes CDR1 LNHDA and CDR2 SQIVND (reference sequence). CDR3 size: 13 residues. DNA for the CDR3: TGTACTCCCTCAACACGGAGCTCCTACGAGCAGTACTTC. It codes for CTPSTRSSYEQYF. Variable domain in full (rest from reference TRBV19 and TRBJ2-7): DGGITQSPKYLFRKEGQNVTLSCEQNLNHDAMYWYRQDPGQGLRLIYYSQIVNDFQKGDIAEGYSVSREKKESFPLTVTSAQKNPTAFYLCTPSTRSSYEQYFGPGTRLTVT.

This chain's CDR3 is CASRSSGANVLTF. The CDR3 DNA reads TGTGCCAGCAGGAGCTCTGGGGCCAACGTCCTGACTTTC. J is TRBJ2-6 and V is TRBV6-5, with D unclear. Trimming pared 6 bases from V and 0 bases from J, leaving 3 bases between. There are 13 residues in the CDR3. Germline V gene sequence: CDR1 MNHEY, CDR2 SVGAGI.

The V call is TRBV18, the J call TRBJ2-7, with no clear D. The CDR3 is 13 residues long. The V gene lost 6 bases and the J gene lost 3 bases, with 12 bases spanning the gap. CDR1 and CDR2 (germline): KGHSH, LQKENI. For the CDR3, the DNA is TGTGCCAGCTCCTTAGAGACGGGCTACGAGCAGTACGTC. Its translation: CASSLETGYEQYV.

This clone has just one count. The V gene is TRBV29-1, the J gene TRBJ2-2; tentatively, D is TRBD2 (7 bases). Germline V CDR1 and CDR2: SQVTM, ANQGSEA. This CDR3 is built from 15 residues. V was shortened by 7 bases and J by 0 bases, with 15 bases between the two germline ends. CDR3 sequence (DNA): TGCAGCGCCGGGGGGCGGACTCCGAACACCGGGGAGCTGTTTTTT. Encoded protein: CSAGGRTPNTGELFF.

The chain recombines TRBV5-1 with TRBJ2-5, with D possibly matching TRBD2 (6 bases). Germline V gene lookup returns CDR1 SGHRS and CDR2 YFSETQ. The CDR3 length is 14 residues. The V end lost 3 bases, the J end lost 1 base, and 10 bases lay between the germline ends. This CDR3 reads CASSSGVGQETQYF. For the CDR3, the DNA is TGCGCCAGCAGCTCGGGGGTAGGCCAAGAGACCCAGTACTTC.

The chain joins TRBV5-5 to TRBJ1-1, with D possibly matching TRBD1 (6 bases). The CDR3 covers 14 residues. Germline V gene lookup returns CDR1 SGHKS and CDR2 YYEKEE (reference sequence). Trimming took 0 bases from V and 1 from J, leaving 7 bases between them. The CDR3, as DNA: TGTGCCAGCAGCTTGGACAGGGCGAACACTGAAGCTTTCTTT. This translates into CASSLDRANTEAFF.

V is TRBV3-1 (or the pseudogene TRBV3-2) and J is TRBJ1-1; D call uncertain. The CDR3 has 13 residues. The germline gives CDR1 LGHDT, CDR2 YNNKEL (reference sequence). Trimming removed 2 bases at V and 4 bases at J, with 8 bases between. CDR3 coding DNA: TGTGCCAGCAGCCAAATTTCCAGCACTGAAGCTTTCTTT. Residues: CASSQISSTEAFF.

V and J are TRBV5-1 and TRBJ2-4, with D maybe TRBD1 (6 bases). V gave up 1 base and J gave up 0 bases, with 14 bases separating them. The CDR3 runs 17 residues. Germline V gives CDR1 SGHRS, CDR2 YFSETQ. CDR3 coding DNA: TGCGCCAGCAGCTTGATTCGCAGGGGATTAGCCAAAAACATTCAGTACTTC. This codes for CASSLIRRGLAKNIQYF.

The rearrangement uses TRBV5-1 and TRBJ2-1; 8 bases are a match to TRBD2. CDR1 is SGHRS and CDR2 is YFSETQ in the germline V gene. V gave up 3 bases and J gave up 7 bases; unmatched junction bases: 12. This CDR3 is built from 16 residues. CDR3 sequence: CASSWASGSLGNEQFF. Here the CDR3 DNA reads TGCGCCAGCAGCTGGGCCAGCGGGAGCCTTGGAAATGAGCAGTTCTTC.

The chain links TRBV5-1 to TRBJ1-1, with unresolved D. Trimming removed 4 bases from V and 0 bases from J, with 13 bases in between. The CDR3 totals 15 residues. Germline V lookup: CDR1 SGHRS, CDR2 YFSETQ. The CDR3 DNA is TGCGCCAGCAGCCCTCGACCGGGGATGAACACTGAAGCTTTCTTT. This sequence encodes CASSPRPGMNTEAFF.